Below, 22 T cell receptor beta chains from the same sample are listed, as sequenced in a study of T cell responses to AZD1222 COVID-19 vaccine. Sequencing used immunoSEQ multiplex PCR; TCRdb keeps in-frame clones, though not all of them. The sample lists about 110,000 clones, roughly 90% seen once, with 7.8% in the top ten. Sequenced here: peripheral blood, sampled on day 0 of AZD1222 vaccination. The receptors were sampled from an adult in good health.

CDR3 residues: CASSMWGGRNEQFF. For the CDR3, the DNA is TGTGCCAGTAGTATGTGGGGGGGCCGGAATGAGCAGTTCTTC. The rearrangement uses TRBV19 and TRBJ2-1, with a weak D call TRBD2 (7 bases). This CDR3 region has 14 residues. Trimming cost V 3 bases and J 7 bases, with 13 bases left between them. Germline V gives CDR1 LNHDA, CDR2 SQIVND (reference sequence).

The chain combines TRBV5-1 with TRBJ2-2; D gene uncertain. Trimming removed 2 bases from V and 6 bases from J, with 11 bases in between. In germline, CDR1 is SGHRS, CDR2 YFSETQ. The CDR3 loop spans 14 amino acids. The CDR3 loop reads CASSFRDGSGELFF. The CDR3 DNA reads TGCGCCAGCAGCTTTAGAGACGGCTCCGGGGAGCTGTTTTTT. The variable domain in full, with the rest retrieved from reference TRBV5-1 and TRBJ2-2, is KAGVTQTPRYLIKTRGQQVTLSCSPISGHRSVSWYQQTPGQGLQFLFEYFSETQRNKGNFPGRFSGRQFSNSRSEMNVSTLELGDSALYLCASSFRDGSGELFFGEGSRLTVL.

This rearrangement joins TRBV30 to TRBJ1-5; 7 bases map to TRBD1. The CDR3 has 13 amino acids. Germline V lookup: CDR1 GTSNPN, CDR2 SVGIG (reference sequence). With 1 base clipped from V and 6 bases from J, the junction kept 3 bases outside the gene matches. CDR3 sequence: CAWSEGGAQPQHF. CDR3 DNA sequence: TGTGCCTGGAGTGAAGGGGGCGCTCAGCCCCAGCATTTT.

The rearrangement links TRBV9 to TRBJ2-1; TRBD2 might be the D (5 bases). V shed 1 base and J shed 6 bases, with 20 bases lying between them. Germline V gives CDR1 SGDLS, CDR2 YYNGEE. The CDR3 has 17 residues. The CDR3 DNA is TGTGCCAGCAGCGTACCCCTCGGAGCGGCTTCTGGCAATGAGCAGTTCTTC. Translating it yields CASSVPLGAASGNEQFF.

This rearrangement joins TRBV10-3 to TRBJ1-2, with a weak D call TRBD1 (5 bases). The V end was cut by 8 bases, the J end by 4 bases, with 11 bases between. The CDR3 contains 12 residues. The germline V gene encodes CDR1 ENHRY and CDR2 SYGVKD. DNA for the CDR3: TGTGCCATCTCGGGGGGAATCTATGGCTACACCTTC. Translated, it gives CAISGGIYGYTF.

CDR3 region: CASSRPASGNTIYF. The CDR3 DNA sequence: TGTGCCAGCAGTAGGCCAGCCTCTGGAAACACCATATATTTT. The genes are TRBV6-2 or TRBV6-3 and TRBJ1-3; unclear D gene. Trimming took off 5 bases at V and 0 bases at J, with 8 bases between the two ends. CDR3 length: 14 amino acids. The germline CDR1 and CDR2 sequences are MNHEY and SVGEGT.

This rearrangement joins TRBV12-3 or TRBV12-4 to TRBJ1-2; no clear D gene. This CDR3 is built from 13 residues. Deletions cut 4 bases from V and 8 bases from J, with 14 bases between. CDR3 coding DNA: TGTGCCAGCAGTTCCCTCCCGGGCGCGGGCTACACCTTC. The encoded protein is CASSSLPGAGYTF.

This clone was seen only once. This chain links TRBV4-2 with TRBJ2-1; D possibly uses TRBD1 or TRBD2 (5 bases each). V lost 4 bases to trimming and J lost 1 base, with 8 bases between them. The CDR3 has 14 amino acids. The germline V gene encodes CDR1 LGHNA and CDR2 YNFKEQ. The CDR3 DNA is TGTGCCAGCAGCCGGGGACCTTCCTACAATGAGCAGTTCTTC. Its protein is CASSRGPSYNEQFF.

The gene calls are TRBV3-1 (or the pseudogene TRBV3-2) and TRBJ1-2; 10 bases fit TRBD1. Unmatched junction bases numbered 3, after V lost 1 base and J lost 7 bases. CDR1 and CDR2 (germline): LGHDT, YNNKEL (reference sequence). The CDR3 contains 14 residues. The CDR3 bases are TGTGCCAGCAGCCAAGGACAGGGGGCGACTGGCTACACCTTC. Encoded protein: CASSQGQGATGYTF.

The chain carries TRBV11-2 and TRBJ2-1, with 10 bases that match TRBD1. The J segment lost 8 bases and the V segment lost 4 bases, leaving 5 bases of the junction unmatched. The CDR3 runs 14 residues. Germline lookup yields CDR1 SGHAT and CDR2 FQNNGV. The CDR3 DNA is TGTGCCAGCAGCTCAAGACAGGGGGCATATGAGCAGTTCTTC. Translating gives CASSSRQGAYEQFF.

V usage is TRBV19 and J usage is TRBJ2-6, with D perhaps matching TRBD1 (6 bases). The CDR3 extends over 17 amino acids. Germline V gene lookup returns CDR1 LNHDA and CDR2 SQIVND (reference sequence). The V end was cut by 6 bases, the J end by 4 bases, with 19 bases between. The CDR3 DNA is TGTGCCAGTAGCAAACAGGGCGCTCCTCTGGGGGCCAACGTCCTGACTTTC. Its protein is CASSKQGAPLGANVLTF.

The V gene is TRBV3-1 (or the pseudogene TRBV3-2), the J gene TRBJ2-1; 8 bases are a match to TRBD2. The CDR3 is made up of 14 amino acids. In germline, CDR1 is LGHDT, CDR2 YNNKEL (reference sequence). J gave up 3 bases and V 5 bases, and 3 bases lay outside the gene matches. CDR3 sequence reads: CASSFTSGYNEQFF. CDR3 in DNA: TGTGCCAGCAGCTTCACTAGCGGCTACAATGAGCAGTTCTTC.

The V gene is TRBV18, the J gene TRBJ1-2; D might be TRBD1 (6 bases). This CDR3 spans 14 amino acids. The V end lost 2 bases, the J end lost 6 bases, and 13 bases lay between the germline ends. Germline-derived CDR1 and CDR2 are KGHSH and LQKENI. The CDR3 region is CASSPVAGEDGYTF. In nucleotides, the CDR3 is TGTGCCAGCTCACCAGTGGCAGGGGAGGATGGCTACACCTTC.

The J gene is TRBJ1-5, the V gene TRBV6-2 or TRBV6-3; D perhaps matches TRBD1 (5 bases). With 6 bases removed from V and 4 bases from J, the gap between germline ends came to 19 bases. Germline-derived CDR1 and CDR2 are MNHEY and SVGEGT. The CDR3 runs 16 residues. The CDR3 here is CASSPPWGPHNQPQHF. The DNA of the CDR3 is TGTGCCAGCAGCCCCCCGTGGGGCCCCCATAATCAGCCCCAGCATTTT.

This chain joins TRBV7-9 and TRBJ2-7; TRBD2 aligns across 9 bases. The V gene end was trimmed by 1 base and the J gene end by 7 bases; junction bases not matched to a gene: 11. Germline assignment: CDR1 SEHNR and CDR2 FQNEAQ (reference sequence). The CDR3 contains 16 residues. The CDR3 DNA follows: TGTGCCAGCAGCTTAGTCTCAGGGCTAGCGGGGCTTGAGCAGTACTTC. Its protein product is CASSLVSGLAGLEQYF.

The J gene is TRBJ1-1, the V gene TRBV3-1 (or the pseudogene TRBV3-2), with D possibly TRBD1 on 5 matching bases. Trimming took off 1 base at V and 6 bases at J, with 12 bases between the two ends. CDR1 LGHDT and CDR2 YNNKEL come from the germline V gene (reference sequence). This CDR3 region has 14 residues. The CDR3 sequence: CASSQGGRGSEAFF. The CDR3 region has the DNA TGTGCCAGCAGCCAAGGAGGGAGGGGATCTGAAGCTTTCTTT.

The chain couples TRBV27 to TRBJ1-1, with 10 bases matching TRBD1. This CDR3 spans 12 amino acids. Germline CDR1 and CDR2: MNHEY and SMNVEV (reference sequence). V was clipped by 10 bases and J by 4 bases; unmatched bases: 3. The CDR3 reads CATGQGGTEAFF. CDR3 DNA sequence: TGTGCCACAGGACAGGGGGGCACTGAAGCTTTCTTT.

This rearrangement joins TRBV5-8 to TRBJ1-2; the D is unclear. Trimming stripped 2 bases from V and 8 bases from J, with 10 bases between. Germline V lookup: CDR1 SGHTS, CDR2 YDEGEE. The CDR3 covers 12 residues. The CDR3 coding sequence is TGTGCCAGCAGCTTCCCCCCCGGGGGCTACACCTTC. It codes for CASSFPPGGYTF.

V gene TRBV27 combines with J gene TRBJ2-2; the match to TRBD2 covers 7 bases. V shed 2 bases and J 6 bases; nucleotides not matched to a gene: 12. This CDR3 is built from 17 residues. The germline gives CDR1 MNHEY, CDR2 SMNVEV (reference sequence). This CDR3 is CASSLMALGLLPGELFF. The DNA of the CDR3 is TGTGCCAGCAGTTTAATGGCCCTGGGACTATTACCCGGGGAGCTGTTTTTT.

The V call is TRBV6-5, the J call TRBJ1-6; D remains unclear. Trimming took off 0 bases at V and 7 bases at J, with 13 bases between the two ends. CDR1 is MNHEY and CDR2 is SVGAGI in the germline V gene. The CDR3 sequence is 16 residues long. CDR3 protein: CASSYSRSTGNSPLHF. CDR3 DNA sequence: TGTGCCAGCAGTTACTCGAGGTCTACGGGAAATTCACCCCTCCACTTT.

This clone occurred once. The chain has TRBV28 and TRBJ1-2; D possibly corresponds to TRBD1 (6 bases). V shed 5 bases and J shed 8 bases, with 21 bases lying between them. Germline V gene lookup returns CDR1 MDHEN and CDR2 SYDVKM. The CDR3 loop spans 15 amino acids. The CDR3 loop reads CASSIGGLKARGYTF. The CDR3 DNA reads as TGTGCCAGCAGTATAGGGGGTCTCAAGGCTCGCGGCTACACCTTC.

The chain links TRBV7-3 to TRBJ2-5; TRBD2 might be the D (6 bases). Per germline, CDR1 SGHTA and CDR2 FQGTGA. The CDR3 has 13 residues. V lost 3 bases, J lost 5 bases, and 10 bases lay in between. The CDR3 loop reads CASSLGGEETQYF. As DNA, the CDR3 is TGTGCCAGCAGCTTGGGCGGGGAGGAGACCCAGTACTTC. The variable domain in full, with the rest retrieved from reference TRBV7-3 and TRBJ2-5, is GAGVSQTPSNKVTEKGKYVELRCDPISGHTALYWYRQSLGQGPEFLIYFQGTGAADDSGLPNDRFFAVRPEGSVSTLKIQRTERGDSAVYLCASSLGGEETQYFGPGTRLLVL.